These T cell receptor beta chains were read from a single sample in a study of siplizumab effects on memory and regulatory T cells. Some clones are missing from TCRdb's copy, which holds only in-frame ones; the method was immunoSEQ multiplex PCR. The sample holds tens of thousands of clones; about 96% are singletons and the top ten take around 0.093%. Material for sequencing was naive CD8+ T cells sorted from blood. The receptors here all came from a human donor in good health. CDR3s include the opening cysteine and the closing phenylalanine or tryptophan. Fields, in order: D gene, J gene, clone size, V gene, CDR3 protein, CDR3 DNA. The D gene is left open where the match is weak. Rows may omit the clone size; those that give it use once, few, many or a size class.

TRBD1 | TRBJ2-1 | - | TRBV2 | CASRDRPNEQFF | TGTGCCAGCAGGGACAGGCCGAATGAGCAGTTCTTC
- | TRBJ1-6 | - | TRBV4-1 | CASSQDTAFNSPLHF | TGCGCCAGCAGCCAAGATACGGCGTTTAATTCACCCCTCCACTTT
- | TRBJ1-1 | once | TRBV5-6 | CASSAGGDTEAFF | TGTGCCAGCAGCGCGGGTGGGGACACTGAAGCTTTCTTT
- | TRBJ2-1 | - | TRBV20-1 | CSARGISEQFF | TGCAGTGCTAGAGGGATATCTGAGCAGTTCTTC
- | TRBJ1-5 | - | TRBV18 | CASSLQPQHF | TGTGCCAGCTCACTTCAGCCCCAGCATTTT
- | TRBJ1-2 | - | TRBV19 | CASSSTAWGYTF | TGTGCCAGTAGTTCTACAGCGTGGGGCTACACCTTC
TRBD2 | TRBJ2-3 | - | TRBV7-9 | CASSFTGGAADTQYF | TGTGCCAGCAGCTTTACCGGGGGGGCTGCAGATACGCAGTATTTT
TRBD1 | TRBJ1-2 | - | TRBV5-6 | CASSLFTGENYGYTF | TGTGCCAGCAGCTTGTTTACAGGGGAGAACTATGGCTACACCTTC
TRBD1 | TRBJ2-1 | - | TRBV5-6 | CASSLKRGQGALDEQFF | TGTGCCAGCAGCTTAAAGCGAGGACAGGGGGCGTTGGATGAGCAGTTCTTC
- | TRBJ2-7 | - | TRBV19 | CASSPSSSYEQYF | TGTGCCAGTAGTCCCTCCTCGTCCTACGAGCAGTACTTC
- | TRBJ2-1 | - | TRBV7-9 | CASSLGQYNEQFF | TGTGCCAGCAGCTTAGGGCAGTACAATGAGCAGTTCTTC
- | TRBJ1-5 | - | TRBV12-5 | CASGSRVNQPQHF | TGTGCTAGTGGTTCTCGGGTAAATCAGCCCCAGCATTTT
- | TRBJ2-7 | once | TRBV27 | CASSFLQGGPYEQYF | TGTGCCAGCAGTTTTCTGCAGGGCGGCCCCTACGAGCAGTACTTC
- | TRBJ2-5 | - | TRBV12-5 | CASSGGEVRRETQYF | TGTGCTAGTAGTGGCGGGGAGGTTCGGCGGGAGACCCAGTACTTC
- | TRBJ1-4 | - | TRBV28 | CAGSKGVENEKLFF | TGTGCCGGATCCAAGGGGGTGGAGAATGAAAAACTGTTTTTT
TRBD1 | TRBJ1-4 | - | TRBV6-5 | CASRKGAGNEKLFF | TGTGCCAGCAGGAAGGGGGCGGGGAATGAAAAACTGTTTTTT
- | TRBJ2-2 | - | TRBV7-3 | CASSLSGGELFF | TGTGCCAGCAGCTTAAGTGGCGGGGAGCTGTTTTTT
- | TRBJ2-2 | - | TRBV4-1 | CASSQDVWGRTNTGELFF | TGCGCCAGCAGCCAAGATGTATGGGGGCGAACGAACACCGGGGAGCTGTTTTTT
- | TRBJ2-5 | - | TRBV7-9 | CASSFPGKTQYF | TGTGCCAGCAGCTTCCCCGGAAAGACCCAGTACTTC
- | TRBJ1-1 | - | TRBV19 | CASTQVGDTEAFF | TGTGCCAGTACCCAGGTGGGGGACACTGAAGCTTTCTTT
- | TRBJ2-1 | - | TRBV9 | CASSVGGTLAYNEQFF | TGTGCCAGCAGCGTAGGGGGGACACTAGCCTACAATGAGCAGTTCTTC
- | TRBJ1-2 | - | TRBV11-2 | CASSLGYGPGYTF | TGTGCCAGCAGCTTAGGGTACGGACCCGGCTACACCTTC
- | TRBJ1-2 | - | TRBV9 | CASSPSGTKGYTF | TGTGCCAGCAGCCCCTCCGGAACAAAAGGCTACACCTTC
- | TRBJ2-7 | - | TRBV5-6 | CASSLLDEQYF | TGTGCCAGCAGCTTGCTAGACGAGCAGTACTTC
- | TRBJ1-1 | - | TRBV25-1 | CASQTGTTEAFF | TGTGCCAGTCAAACAGGGACCACTGAAGCTTTCTTT
TRBD1 | TRBJ1-2 | - | TRBV4-3 | CASSQEGQAYGYTF | TGCGCCAGCAGCCAGGAAGGACAGGCCTATGGCTACACCTTC
TRBD2 | TRBJ2-7 | - | TRBV7-2 | CASSTPRAGGSIDEQYF | TGTGCCAGCAGTACCCCTCGGGCGGGGGGCAGTATCGACGAGCAGTACTTC
- | TRBJ2-1 | - | TRBV19 | CASSIGPYNEQFF | TGTGCCAGTAGTATAGGGCCGTACAATGAGCAGTTCTTC
- | TRBJ2-2 | - | TRBV4-2 | CASSPDFPERNTGELFF | TGTGCCAGCAGCCCAGACTTCCCCGAAAGGAACACCGGGGAGCTGTTTTTT
- | TRBJ2-7 | - | TRBV19 | CASSITSGYEQYF | TGTGCCAGTAGTATTACGTCAGGGTACGAGCAGTACTTC